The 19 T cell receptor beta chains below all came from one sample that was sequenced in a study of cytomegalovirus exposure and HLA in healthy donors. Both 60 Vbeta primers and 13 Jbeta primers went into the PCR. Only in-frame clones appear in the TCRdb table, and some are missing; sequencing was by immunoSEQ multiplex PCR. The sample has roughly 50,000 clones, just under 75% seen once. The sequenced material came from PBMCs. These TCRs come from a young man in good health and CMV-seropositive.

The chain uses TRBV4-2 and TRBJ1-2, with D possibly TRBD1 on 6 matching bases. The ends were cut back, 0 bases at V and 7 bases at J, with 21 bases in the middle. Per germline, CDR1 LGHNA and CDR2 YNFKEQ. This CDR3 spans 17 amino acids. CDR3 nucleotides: TGTGCCAGCAGCCAAGACCCCGGACAGCAACTTGGGGGTGGCTACACCTTC. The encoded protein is CASSQDPGQQLGGGYTF.

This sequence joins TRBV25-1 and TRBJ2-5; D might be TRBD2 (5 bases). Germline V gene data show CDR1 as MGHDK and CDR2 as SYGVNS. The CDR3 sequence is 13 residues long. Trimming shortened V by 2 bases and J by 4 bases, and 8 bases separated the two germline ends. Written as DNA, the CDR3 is TGTGCCAGCAGTGAAGCGGGCGCAGAGACCCAGTACTTC. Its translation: CASSEAGAETQYF.

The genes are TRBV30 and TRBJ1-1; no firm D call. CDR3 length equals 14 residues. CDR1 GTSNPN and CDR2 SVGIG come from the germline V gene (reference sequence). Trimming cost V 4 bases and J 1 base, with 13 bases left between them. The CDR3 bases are TGTGCCTGGAAACCCGACATTCCGAACACTGAAGCTTTCTTT. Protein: CAWKPDIPNTEAFF.

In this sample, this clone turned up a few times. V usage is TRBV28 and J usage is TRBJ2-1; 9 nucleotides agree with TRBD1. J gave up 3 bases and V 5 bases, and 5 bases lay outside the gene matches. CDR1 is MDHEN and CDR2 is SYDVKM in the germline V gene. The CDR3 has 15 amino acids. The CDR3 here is CASSPTGGRYNEQFF. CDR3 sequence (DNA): TGTGCCAGCAGTCCTACAGGGGGCCGCTACAATGAGCAGTTCTTC.

This CDR3 reads CASSLWAGTTEAFF. In DNA, the CDR3 is TGTGCCAGCAGTTTATGGGCAGGCACCACTGAAGCTTTCTTT. The chain is built from TRBV28 and TRBJ1-1; D remains ambiguous. The length of the CDR3 is 14 residues. Trimming took off 0 bases at V and 4 bases at J, with 9 bases between the two ends. CDR1 is MDHEN, CDR2 SYDVKM, per germline. Supplemented by reference TRBV28 and TRBJ1-1, the full variable domain reads DVKVTQSSRYLVKRTGEKVFLECVQDMDHENMFWYRQDPGLGLRLIYFSYDVKMKEKGDIPEGYSVSREKKERFSLILESASTNQTSMYLCASSLWAGTTEAFFGQGTRLTVV.

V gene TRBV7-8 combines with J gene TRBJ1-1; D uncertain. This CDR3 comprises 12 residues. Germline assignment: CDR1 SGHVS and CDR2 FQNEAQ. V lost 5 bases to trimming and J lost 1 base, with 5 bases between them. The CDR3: CASSPRNTEAFF. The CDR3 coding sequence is TGTGCCAGCAGCCCCCGGAACACTGAAGCTTTCTTT.

DNA of the CDR3: TGCGCCAGCACCAGACTAGCGGTGACTCTAGGGGAGCAGTTCTTC. It codes for CASTRLAVTLGEQFF. This chain uses TRBV10-2 with TRBJ2-1, with 9 bases matching TRBD2. The CDR3 runs 15 residues. The germline CDR1 and CDR2 sequences are WSHSY and SAAADI. With 7 bases clipped from V and 10 bases from J, the junction kept 14 bases outside the gene matches.

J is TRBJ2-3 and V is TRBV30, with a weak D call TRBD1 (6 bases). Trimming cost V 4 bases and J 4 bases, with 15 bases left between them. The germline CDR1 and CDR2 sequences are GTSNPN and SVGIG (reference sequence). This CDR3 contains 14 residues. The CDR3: CAWTGALSADTQYF. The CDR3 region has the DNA TGTGCCTGGACAGGGGCATTGAGCGCAGATACGCAGTATTTT. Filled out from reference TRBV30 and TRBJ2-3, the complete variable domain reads SQTIHQWPATLVQPVGSPLSLECTVEGTSNPNLYWYRQAAGRGLQLLFYSVGIGQISSEVPQNLSASRPQDRQFILSSKKLLLSDSGFYLCAWTGALSADTQYFGPGTRLTVL.

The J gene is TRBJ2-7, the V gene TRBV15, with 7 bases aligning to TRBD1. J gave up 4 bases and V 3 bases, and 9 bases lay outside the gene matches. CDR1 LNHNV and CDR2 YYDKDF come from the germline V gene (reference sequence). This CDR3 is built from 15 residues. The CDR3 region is CATSSRPGQLYEQYF. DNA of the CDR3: TGTGCCACCAGCAGCCGGCCGGGACAGCTGTACGAGCAGTACTTC.

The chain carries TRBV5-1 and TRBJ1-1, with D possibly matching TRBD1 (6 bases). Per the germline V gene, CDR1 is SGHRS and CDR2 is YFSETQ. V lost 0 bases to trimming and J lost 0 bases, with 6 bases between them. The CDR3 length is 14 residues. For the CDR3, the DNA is TGCGCCAGCAGCTTGGACAGGGTGAACACTGAAGCTTTCTTT. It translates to CASSLDRVNTEAFF.

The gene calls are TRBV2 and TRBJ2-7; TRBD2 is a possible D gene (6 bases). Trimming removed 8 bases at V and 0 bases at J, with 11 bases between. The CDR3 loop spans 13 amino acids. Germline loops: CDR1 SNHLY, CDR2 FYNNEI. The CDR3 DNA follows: TGTGCCAGCGAGGAGGGGCTCTCCTACGAGCAGTACTTC. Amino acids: CASEEGLSYEQYF. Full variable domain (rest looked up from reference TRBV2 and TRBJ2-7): EPEVTQTPSHQVTQMGQEVILRCVPISNHLYFYWYRQILGQKVEFLVSFYNNEISEKSEIFDDQFSVERPDGSNFTLKIRSTKLEDSAMYFCASEEGLSYEQYFGPGTRLTVT.

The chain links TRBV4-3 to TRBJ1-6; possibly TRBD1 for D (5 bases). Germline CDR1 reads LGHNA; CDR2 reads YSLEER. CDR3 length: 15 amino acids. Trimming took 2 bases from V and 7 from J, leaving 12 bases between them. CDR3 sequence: CASSQFKGINSPLHF. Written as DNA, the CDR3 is TGCGCCAGCAGCCAATTCAAGGGGATAAATTCACCCCTCCACTTT.

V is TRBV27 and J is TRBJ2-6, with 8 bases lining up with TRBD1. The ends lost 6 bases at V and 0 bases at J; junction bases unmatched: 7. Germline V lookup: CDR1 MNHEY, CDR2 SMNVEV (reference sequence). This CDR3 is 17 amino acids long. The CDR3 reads CASRGDRPISGANVLTF. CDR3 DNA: TGTGCCAGCAGGGGGGACAGGCCGATCTCTGGGGCCAACGTCCTGACTTTC. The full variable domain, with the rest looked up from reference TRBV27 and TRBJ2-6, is EAQVTQNPRYLITVTGKKLTVTCSQNMNHEYMSWYRQDPGLGLRQIYYSMNVEVTDKGDVPEGYKVSRKEKRNFPLILESPSPNQTSLYFCASRGDRPISGANVLTFGAGSRLTVL.

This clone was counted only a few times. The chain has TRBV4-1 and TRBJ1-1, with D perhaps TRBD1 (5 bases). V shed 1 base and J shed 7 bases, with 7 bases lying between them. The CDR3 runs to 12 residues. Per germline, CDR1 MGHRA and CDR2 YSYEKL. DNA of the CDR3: TGCGCCAGCAGCCAAGTGGGGCTTGAAGCTTTCTTT. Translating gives CASSQVGLEAFF.

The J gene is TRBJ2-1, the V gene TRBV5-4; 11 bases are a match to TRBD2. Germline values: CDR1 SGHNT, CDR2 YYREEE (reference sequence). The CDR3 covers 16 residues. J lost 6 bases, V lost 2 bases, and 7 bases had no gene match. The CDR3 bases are TGTGCCAGCAGCTTACAGACTAGCGGGGATCGCAATGAGCAGTTCTTC. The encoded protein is CASSLQTSGDRNEQFF. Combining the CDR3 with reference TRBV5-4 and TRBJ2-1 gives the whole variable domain ETGVTQSPTHLIKTRGQQVTLRCSSQSGHNTVSWYQQALGQGPQFIFQYYREEENGRGNFPPRFSGLQFPNYSSELNVNALELDDSALYLCASSLQTSGDRNEQFFGPGTRLTVL.

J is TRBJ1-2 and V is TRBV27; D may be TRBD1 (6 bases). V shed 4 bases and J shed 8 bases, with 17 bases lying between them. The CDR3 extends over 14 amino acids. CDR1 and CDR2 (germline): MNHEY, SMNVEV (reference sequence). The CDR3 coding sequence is TGTGCCAGCAGTTCCCAGACGACAGGATACGGCTACACCTTC. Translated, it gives CASSSQTTGYGYTF.

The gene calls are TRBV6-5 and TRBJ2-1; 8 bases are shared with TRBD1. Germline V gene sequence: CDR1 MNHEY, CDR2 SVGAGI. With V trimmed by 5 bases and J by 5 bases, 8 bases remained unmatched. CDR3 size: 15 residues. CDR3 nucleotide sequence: TGTGCCAGCAGTCCACGGACAGGGCTTGACAATGAGCAGTTCTTC. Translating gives CASSPRTGLDNEQFF.

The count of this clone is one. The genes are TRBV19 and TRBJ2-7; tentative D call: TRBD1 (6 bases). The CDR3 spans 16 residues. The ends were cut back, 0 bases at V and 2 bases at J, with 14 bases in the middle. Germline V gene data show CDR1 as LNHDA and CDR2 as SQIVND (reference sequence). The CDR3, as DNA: TGTGCCAGTAGTATAGATCACGGTACAGGGCCCTACGAGCAGTACTTC. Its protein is CASSIDHGTGPYEQYF.

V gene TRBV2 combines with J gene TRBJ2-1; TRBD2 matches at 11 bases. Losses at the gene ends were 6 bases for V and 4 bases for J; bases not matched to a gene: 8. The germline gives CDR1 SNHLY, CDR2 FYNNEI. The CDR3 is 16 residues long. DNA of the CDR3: TGTGCCAGCAGCGAAAGGGTAGCGGGGGGGTACAATGAGCAGTTCTTC. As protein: CASSERVAGGYNEQFF.